Below, 11 T cell receptor beta chains from the same sample are listed, as sequenced in a study of blood T cell repertoires in COVID-19. Generated by immunoSEQ multiplex PCR, the TCRdb table keeps only in-frame clones and is missing some. The sample includes about 180,000 clones, 83% of them seen just once. Sequencing was carried out using peripheral blood. These receptors originate from a woman between 65 and 79 years old with COVID-19, enrolled during active disease.

The rearrangement links TRBV9 to TRBJ1-1; 7 positions agree with TRBD1. The V gene's germline CDR1 is SGDLS and CDR2 YYNGEE. The CDR3 is made up of 15 amino acids. Trimming removed 0 bases from V and 5 bases from J; junction bases left unmatched: 7. The CDR3 region has the DNA TGTGCCAGCAGCGTAGCTGAGAGGGGGCAGACTGAAGCTTTCTTT. This sequence encodes CASSVAERGQTEAFF.

The chain couples TRBV28 to TRBJ2-7, with a weak D call TRBD2 (6 bases). CDR1 MDHEN and CDR2 SYDVKM come from the germline V gene. Trimming shortened V by 6 bases and J by 2 bases, and 11 bases separated the two germline ends. The CDR3 contains 13 residues. The CDR3 DNA sequence: TGTGCCAGCAGCCGGGGGAGCCCCTACGAGCAGTACTTC. This encodes CASSRGSPYEQYF.

The sample holds a few counts of this clone. V usage is TRBV24-1 and J usage is TRBJ2-7; 13 nucleotides align to TRBD2. CDR3 length: 17 amino acids. With V trimmed by 2 bases and J by 4 bases, 7 bases remained unmatched. Per the germline V gene, CDR1 is KGHDR and CDR2 is SFDVKD. CDR3: CATSDSGLAGDAYEQYF. The CDR3 nucleotides are TGTGCCACCAGTGATTCCGGACTAGCGGGAGACGCATACGAGCAGTACTTC.

The V and J genes are TRBV5-4 and TRBJ2-7; D is possibly TRBD1 (5 bases). CDR1 is SGHNT, CDR2 YYREEE, per germline (reference sequence). This CDR3 has 14 residues. The V gene lost 2 bases and the J gene lost 2 bases, with 11 bases spanning the gap. CDR3: CASSLAQGAYEQYF. CDR3 DNA sequence: TGTGCCAGCAGCTTAGCACAAGGGGCCTACGAGCAGTACTTC. The whole variable domain, remainder taken from reference TRBV5-4 and TRBJ2-7, is ETGVTQSPTHLIKTRGQQVTLRCSSQSGHNTVSWYQQALGQGPQFIFQYYREEENGRGNFPPRFSGLQFPNYSSELNVNALELDDSALYLCASSLAQGAYEQYFGPGTRLTVT.

Only one count was recorded for this clone. This rearrangement joins TRBV10-3 to TRBJ1-1; 8 bases align to TRBD1. Germline loops: CDR1 ENHRY, CDR2 SYGVKD. V gave up 7 bases and J gave up 2 bases; unmatched junction bases: 15. This CDR3 region has 17 residues. As DNA, the CDR3 is TGTGCCATCAAATCGGACAGGGTTCTTACAAAAAACACTGAAGCTTTCTTT. As protein: CAIKSDRVLTKNTEAFF.

This clone has just a few counts. The chain joins TRBV5-1 to TRBJ2-2, with TRBD1 matching over 7 bases. The CDR3 covers 16 residues. J lost 1 base, V lost 3 bases, and 6 bases had no gene match. Germline V lookup: CDR1 SGHRS, CDR2 YFSETQ. CDR3 residues: CASSSDRARNTGELFF. CDR3 nucleotides: TGCGCCAGCAGCTCCGACAGGGCTAGGAACACCGGGGAGCTGTTTTTT.

The chain couples TRBV10-3 to TRBJ1-2; 8 bases align to TRBD1. The CDR3 runs to 16 residues. Germline V gene data show CDR1 as ENHRY and CDR2 as SYGVKD. Trimming took 2 bases from V and 2 from J; bases not matched to a gene: 7. CDR3 DNA: TGTGCCATCAGTGAGGTTACAGGGGGAAAGAACTATGGCTACACCTTC. It encodes CAISEVTGGKNYGYTF.

The genes are TRBV14 and TRBJ1-1; a possible D gene is TRBD1 (5 bases). This CDR3 has 12 amino acids. CDR1 and CDR2 (germline): SGHDN, FVKESK. Trimming pared 1 base from V and 7 bases from J, leaving 7 bases between. CDR3 in amino acids: CASSQGRVEAFF. The CDR3 DNA sequence: TGTGCCAGCAGCCAAGGCAGGGTTGAAGCTTTCTTT.

V is TRBV5-1 and J is TRBJ2-1; 7 nucleotides align to TRBD1. CDR1 SGHRS and CDR2 YFSETQ come from the germline V gene. The CDR3 contains 15 residues. V lost 4 bases to trimming and J lost 4 bases; unmatched junction nucleotides: 8. In DNA, the CDR3 is TGCGCCAGCAGCCCACAGGGGTCCCAGTACAATGAGCAGTTCTTC. Amino acid sequence: CASSPQGSQYNEQFF.

The chain joins TRBV12-3 or TRBV12-4 to TRBJ2-1, with D possibly being TRBD2 (6 bases). V lost 3 bases, J lost 9 bases, and 12 bases lay in between. The CDR3 is 13 amino acids. CDR3 in amino acids: CASSFTGVSEQFF. The CDR3 nucleotides are TGTGCCAGCAGTTTTACGGGGGTGAGTGAGCAGTTCTTC.

The chain couples TRBV19 to TRBJ2-4; D perhaps matches TRBD1 (6 bases). CDR1 and CDR2 from the germline V gene are LNHDA and SQIVND (reference sequence). V was trimmed by 4 bases and J by 0 bases, leaving 25 bases between them. The CDR3 runs to 20 residues. The CDR3 sequence is CASSRAYTQTGTVAKNIQYF. CDR3 DNA: TGTGCCAGTAGTAGGGCATACACACAGACAGGAACCGTAGCCAAAAACATTCAGTACTTC.